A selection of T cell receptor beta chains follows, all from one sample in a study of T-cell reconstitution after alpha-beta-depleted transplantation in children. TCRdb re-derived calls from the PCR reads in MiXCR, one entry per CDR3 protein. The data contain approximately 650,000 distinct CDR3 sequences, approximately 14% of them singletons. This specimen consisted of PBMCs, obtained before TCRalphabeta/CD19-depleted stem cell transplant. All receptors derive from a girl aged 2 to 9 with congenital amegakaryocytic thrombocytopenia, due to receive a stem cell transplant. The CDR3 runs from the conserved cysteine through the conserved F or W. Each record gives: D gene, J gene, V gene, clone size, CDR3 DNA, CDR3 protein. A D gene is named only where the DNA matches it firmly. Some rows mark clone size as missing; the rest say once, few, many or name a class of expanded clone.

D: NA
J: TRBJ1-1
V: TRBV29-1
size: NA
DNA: TGCAGCGTTGAACCGAGGGACAAGACTGAAGCTTTCTTT
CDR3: CSVEPRDKTEAFF

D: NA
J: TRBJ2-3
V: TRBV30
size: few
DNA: TGTGCCTGTTCCTCCATGTCGGGAACTACAGATACGCAGTATTTT
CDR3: CACSSMSGTTDTQYF

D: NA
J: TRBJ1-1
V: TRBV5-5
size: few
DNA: TGTGCCAGCAGCTCCTCCCCGGGTAAGAGGGACACTGAAGCTTTCTTT
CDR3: CASSSSPGKRDTEAFF

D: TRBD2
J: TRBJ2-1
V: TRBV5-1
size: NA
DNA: TGCGCCAGCAGCTCACCCTACTCCGATAAGCGGGAGGGCCGAAGGTATGAGCAGTTCTTC
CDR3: CASSSPYSDKREGRRYEQFF

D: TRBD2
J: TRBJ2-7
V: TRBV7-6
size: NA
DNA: TGTGCCAGCAGCCCACACCTGGGTACAAGGGAGGGATCCTACGAGCAGTACTTC
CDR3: CASSPHLGTREGSYEQYF

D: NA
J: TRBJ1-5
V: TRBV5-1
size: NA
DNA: TGCGCCAGCAGCTTGGCCATGGGGGTCCAGCCCCAGCATTTT
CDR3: CASSLAMGVQPQHF

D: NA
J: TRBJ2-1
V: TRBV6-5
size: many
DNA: TGTGCCAGCAGTTACGAGCGGAGCTCCTACAATGAGCAGTTCTTC
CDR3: CASSYERSSYNEQFF

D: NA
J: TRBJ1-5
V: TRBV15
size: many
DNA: TGTGCCACCAGCACCGACAGCATCAATCAGCCCCAGCATTTT
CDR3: CATSTDSINQPQHF

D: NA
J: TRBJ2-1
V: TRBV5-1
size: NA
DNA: TGCGCCAGCAGACTTTTGGGTCTCTACAATGAGCAGTTCTTC
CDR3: CASRLLGLYNEQFF

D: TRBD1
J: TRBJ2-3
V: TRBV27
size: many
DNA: TGTGCCAGCAGTCTCATAGACAGGGATGCAGATACGCAGTATTTT
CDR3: CASSLIDRDADTQYF

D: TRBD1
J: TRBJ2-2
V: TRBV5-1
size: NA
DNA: TGCGCCAGCAGCGTCGGGACAGGGGGCCTCTCGAACACCGGGGAGCTGTTTTTT
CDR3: CASSVGTGGLSNTGELFF

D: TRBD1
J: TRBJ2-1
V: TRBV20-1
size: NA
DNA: TGCAGTGCTAGGGACAGGGGTTCCCATGAGCAGTTCTTC
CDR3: CSARDRGSHEQFF

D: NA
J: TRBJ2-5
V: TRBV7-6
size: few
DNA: TGTGCCAGCAGCTTTACGGGGGAGGCCGTATACTCGTACCAAGAGACCCAGTACTTC
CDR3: CASSFTGEAVYSYQETQYF

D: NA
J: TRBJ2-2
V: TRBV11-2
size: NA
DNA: TGTGCCAGCAGCCCCTATAAGGGACCCCACACCGGGGAGCTGTTTTTT
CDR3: CASSPYKGPHTGELFF

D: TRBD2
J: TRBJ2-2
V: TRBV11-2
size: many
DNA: TGTGCCAGCAGCTTCCGTTTGCGGGAGAAAGCCGGGGAGCTGTTTTTT
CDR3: CASSFRLREKAGELFF

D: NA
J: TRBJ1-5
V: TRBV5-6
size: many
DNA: TGTGCCAGCAGCTTGGGTCCGTTTAGACGGGCAGGTCAGCCCCAGCATTTT
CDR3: CASSLGPFRRAGQPQHF

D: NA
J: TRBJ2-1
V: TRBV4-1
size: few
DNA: TGCGCCAGCAGCCAACCCACCCGCAGCGGAGCCTACAATGAGCAGTTCTTC
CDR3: CASSQPTRSGAYNEQFF

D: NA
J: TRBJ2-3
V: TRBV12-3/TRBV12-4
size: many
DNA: TGTGCCAGCAGAATGGGAGTTGGGACAGATACGCAGTATTTT
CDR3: CASRMGVGTDTQYF

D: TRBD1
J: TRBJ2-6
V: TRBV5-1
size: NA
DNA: TGCGCCAGCAGCTTGGAGACAGGGGGCTCTGGGGCCAACGTCCTGACTTTC
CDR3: CASSLETGGSGANVLTF

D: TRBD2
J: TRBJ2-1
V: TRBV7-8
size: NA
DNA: TGTGCCAGCAGCTTAGTGACTAGCGGGACTTCCTACAATGAGCAGTTCTTC
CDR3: CASSLVTSGTSYNEQFF

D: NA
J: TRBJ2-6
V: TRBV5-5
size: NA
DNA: TGTGCCAGCAGCTTTACACGAGGCTCTGGGGCCAACGTCCTGACTTTC
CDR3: CASSFTRGSGANVLTF

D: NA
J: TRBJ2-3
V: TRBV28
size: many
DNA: TGTGCCAGCACTAGCGCAGATACGCAGTATTTT
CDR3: CASTSADTQYF

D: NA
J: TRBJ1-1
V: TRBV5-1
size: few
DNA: TGCGCCAGCAGCTTGGACCCAGGGTCCCCGAACACTGAAGCTTTCTTT
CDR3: CASSLDPGSPNTEAFF

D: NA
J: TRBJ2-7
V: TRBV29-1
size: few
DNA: TGCAGCGTTGAAGATCCGGAGGGGCTAAGCTACGAGCAGTACTTC
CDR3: CSVEDPEGLSYEQYF

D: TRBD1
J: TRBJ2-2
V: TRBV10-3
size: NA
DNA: TGTGCCATCAGTGACCCTGGACAGGGGGGATCGTGGGAGCTGTTTTTT
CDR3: CAISDPGQGGSWELFF

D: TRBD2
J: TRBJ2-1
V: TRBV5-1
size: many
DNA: TGCGCCAGCAGCACCGGGAGGGCGCTGAACAATGAGCAGTTCTTC
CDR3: CASSTGRALNNEQFF